Listed here are 21 T cell receptor beta chains from one sample, sequenced in a study of cytomegalovirus exposure and HLA in healthy donors. PCR employed 60 Vbeta and 13 Jbeta primers. Sequencing was performed with immunoSEQ multiplex PCR; in TCRdb, only in-frame clones are kept and a portion is missing. The table includes 150,000 to 200,000 clones, roughly four fifths detected once. Specimen: PBMCs. The receptors here all came from a man between 45 and 60 years old in good health and CMV-seronegative.

The gene calls are TRBV28 and TRBJ1-1, with a tentative D call TRBD1 (5 bases). CDR1 MDHEN and CDR2 SYDVKM come from the germline V gene. This CDR3 is built from 13 residues. V was pared by 6 bases and J by 1 base, with 9 bases between. DNA for the CDR3: TGTGCCAGCAGGTCTACAGGGAACACTGAAGCTTTCTTT. Translation: CASRSTGNTEAFF.

This clone showed up just a few times. Other DNA variants within this sample encode the same CDR3. This chain connects TRBV7-8 to TRBJ1-1, with D tentatively TRBD1 (5 bases). Per germline, CDR1 SGHVS and CDR2 FQNEAQ. The V end lost 5 bases, the J end lost 1 base, and 11 bases lay between the germline ends. The CDR3 runs 14 residues. The CDR3 loop is CASSPRRGNTEAFF. In nucleotides, the CDR3 is TGTGCCAGCAGCCCCAGGAGGGGGAACACTGAAGCTTTCTTT.

V is TRBV7-2 and J is TRBJ2-7, with a possible D match to TRBD1 (7 bases). Germline lookup yields CDR1 SGHTA and CDR2 FQGNSA. The CDR3 loop spans 15 amino acids. V was clipped by 1 base and J by 3 bases, with 13 bases between them. The CDR3, as DNA: TGTGCCAGCAGCTTAGGCGGGACAGAGTTCTACGAGCAGTACTTC. Amino acid sequence: CASSLGGTEFYEQYF.

The chain employs TRBV11-1 and TRBJ2-3; D not certain. The CDR3 sequence is 15 residues long. Per the germline V gene, CDR1 is SGHAT and CDR2 is FQDESV (reference sequence). V lost 3 bases to trimming and J lost 0 bases, with 10 bases between them. The CDR3 nucleotides are TGTGCCAGCAGCTTTCACAGACCTAGCACAGATACGCAGTATTTT. This translates into CASSFHRPSTDTQYF.

The genes are TRBV18 and TRBJ1-2; D not certain. The CDR3 covers 16 residues. The germline V gene encodes CDR1 KGHSH and CDR2 LQKENI. The V end was cut by 3 bases, the J end by 2 bases, with 16 bases between. The CDR3 nucleotides read TGTGCCAGCTCACCGGGGAGCACTGCCGTCAACTATGGCTACACCTTC. Translation: CASSPGSTAVNYGYTF. Full variable domain (outside the CDR3, taken from reference TRBV18 and TRBJ1-2): NAGVMQNPRHLVRRRGQEARLRCSPMKGHSHVYWYRQLPEEGLKFMVYLQKENIIDESGMPKERFSAEFPKEGPSILRIQQVVRGDSAAYFCASSPGSTAVNYGYTFGSGTRLTVV.

This chain joins TRBV6-5 and TRBJ2-1, with D possibly matching TRBD2 (6 bases). The CDR3 is made up of 13 amino acids. V was pared by 8 bases and J by 9 bases, with 17 bases between. Per the germline V gene, CDR1 is MNHEY and CDR2 is SVGAGI. CDR3 sequence reads: CASASGLTSEQFF. In DNA, the CDR3 is TGTGCCAGCGCCTCGGGACTCACCAGTGAGCAGTTCTTC.

The V and J genes are TRBV28 and TRBJ2-7; 7 nucleotides match TRBD2. The CDR3 is 15 residues long. V dropped 5 bases and J dropped 0; count of bases not matched to a gene: 7. Germline V lookup: CDR1 MDHEN, CDR2 SYDVKM. CDR3 bases: TGTGCCAGCAGTGTTAGCGGGTCCTACTCCTACGAGCAGTACTTC. Translated, it gives CASSVSGSYSYEQYF.

The CDR3 spells CATSRSPGVVAEAFF. CDR3 coding DNA: TGTGCCACCAGCAGAAGCCCAGGGGTAGTGGCTGAAGCTTTCTTT. The rearrangement uses TRBV15 and TRBJ1-1; a weak D match, TRBD1 (6 bases). In germline, CDR1 is LNHNV, CDR2 YYDKDF (reference sequence). This CDR3 contains 15 residues. The V and J ends lost 2 bases and 6 bases respectively, with 16 bases between them.

This clone was observed a few times. The chain couples TRBV7-8 to TRBJ2-7; the match to TRBD1 covers 7 bases. Losses at the gene ends were 2 bases for V and 3 bases for J; bases not matched to a gene: 10. Germline V gene lookup returns CDR1 SGHVS and CDR2 FQNEAQ. The CDR3 is 16 amino acids. CDR3 region: CASSLYGAGTVYEQYF. DNA of the CDR3: TGTGCCAGCAGCTTATACGGGGCCGGGACAGTCTACGAGCAGTACTTC.

A few counts support this clone. The chain combines TRBV28 with TRBJ2-1, with D perhaps matching TRBD1 (5 bases). From germline, CDR1 is MDHEN and CDR2 SYDVKM. Trimming shortened V by 1 base and J by 6 bases, and 10 bases separated the two germline ends. The CDR3 extends over 14 amino acids. The CDR3 is CASSLLAGPNEQFF. As DNA, the CDR3 is TGTGCCAGCAGTTTATTAGCAGGGCCCAATGAGCAGTTCTTC.

The chain employs TRBV7-2 and TRBJ2-3; a weak D match, TRBD2 (7 bases). The germline CDR1 and CDR2 sequences are SGHTA and FQGNSA. The length of the CDR3 is 16 residues. V was shortened by 1 base and J by 4 bases, with 15 bases between the two germline ends. CDR3 DNA sequence: TGTGCCAGCAGCTTAGGGGGCGTGGGGGGGCCAGATACGCAGTATTTT. Translated: CASSLGGVGGPDTQYF.

This chain's CDR3 is CASSPPGTGPPKPAEAFF. The CDR3 DNA is TGTGCCAGCTCACCACCCGGGACAGGGCCCCCTAAACCGGCTGAAGCTTTCTTT. This chain connects TRBV18 to TRBJ1-1; TRBD1 agrees at 9 bases. This CDR3 is built from 18 residues. Germline CDR1 reads KGHSH; CDR2 reads LQKENI. The junction had 14 bases not matched to a gene; V was cut back by 0 bases and J by 6 bases. Together with reference TRBV18 and TRBJ1-1, the CDR3 gives the full variable domain: NAGVMQNPRHLVRRRGQEARLRCSPMKGHSHVYWYRQLPEEGLKFMVYLQKENIIDESGMPKERFSAEFPKEGPSILRIQQVVRGDSAAYFCASSPPGTGPPKPAEAFFGQGTRLTVV.

In its sample, this clone was seen a few times. The chain uses TRBV28 and TRBJ1-5; TRBD1 is a possible D gene (6 bases). The CDR3 contains 13 residues. V was shortened by 6 bases and J by 4 bases, with 10 bases between the two germline ends. Germline loops: CDR1 MDHEN, CDR2 SYDVKM. The CDR3 coding sequence is TGTGCCAGCAGAAAGGGGGGGAATCAGCCCCAGCATTTT. Translation: CASRKGGNQPQHF. The full variable domain, its missing parts supplied by reference TRBV28 and TRBJ1-5, is DVKVTQSSRYLVKRTGEKVFLECVQDMDHENMFWYRQDPGLGLRLIYFSYDVKMKEKGDIPEGYSVSREKKERFSLILESASTNQTSMYLCASRKGGNQPQHFGDGTRLSIL.

This clone turned up a few times. The rearrangement uses TRBV5-5 and TRBJ1-1, with D maybe TRBD1 (6 bases). This CDR3 has 13 residues. Germline CDR1 SGHKS, CDR2 YYEKEE (reference sequence). V shed 4 bases and J shed 1 base, with 8 bases lying between them. Here the CDR3 reads CASSLTGNTEAFF. The CDR3 DNA reads TGTGCCAGCAGCCTGACAGGGAACACTGAAGCTTTCTTT.

The genes are TRBV7-9 and TRBJ1-1; TRBD1 might be the D (5 bases). V was trimmed by 1 base and J by 11 bases, leaving 11 bases between them. The CDR3 covers 12 residues. CDR1 and CDR2 (germline): SEHNR, FQNEAQ (reference sequence). In DNA form, the CDR3 reads TGTGCCAGCAGCTTAGAGGCAGGGTTGGCTTTCTTT. This encodes CASSLEAGLAFF.

The genes are TRBV7-6 and TRBJ2-2; 8 nucleotides line up with TRBD1. CDR3 length equals 13 residues. J gave up 5 bases and V 6 bases, and 2 bases lay outside the gene matches. From germline, CDR1 is SGHVS and CDR2 FNYEAQ. The chain's CDR3 is CASSHRGTGELFF. CDR3 DNA sequence: TGTGCCAGCAGTCACAGGGGGACCGGGGAGCTGTTTTTT.

V gene TRBV9 combines with J gene TRBJ2-7, with TRBD2 matching 8 bases. CDR1 and CDR2 (germline): SGDLS, YYNGEE. Trimming took 2 bases from V and 7 from J; bases not matched to a gene: 5. CDR3 size: 13 residues. The DNA for the CDR3 is TGTGCCAGCAGCGTCTCCGGGAGGGGTGAGCAGTACTTC. Protein sequence: CASSVSGRGEQYF. The whole variable domain, remainder taken from reference TRBV9 and TRBJ2-7, is DSGVTQTPKHLITATGQRVTLRCSPRSGDLSVYWYQQSLDQGLQFLIQYYNGEERAKGNILERFSAQQFPDLHSELNLSSLELGDSALYFCASSVSGRGEQYFGPGTRLTVT.

J is TRBJ2-1 and V is TRBV19; TRBD1 agrees at 8 bases. V lost 6 bases, J lost 8 bases, and 6 bases stayed unmatched. This CDR3 contains 13 residues. Germline values: CDR1 LNHDA, CDR2 SQIVND (reference sequence). The CDR3 DNA reads as TGTGCCAGTAGGCAGGGGGCTGTCTATGAGCAGTTCTTC. Translation gives CASRQGAVYEQFF.

This clone was seen a handful of times. This sequence joins TRBV27 and TRBJ2-6, with D unresolved. Germline lookup yields CDR1 MNHEY and CDR2 SMNVEV (reference sequence). V lost 3 bases and J lost 1, with 10 bases in between. The CDR3 contains 16 residues. The CDR3 region is CASSFSVQSGANVLTF. CDR3 in DNA: TGTGCCAGCAGTTTTTCTGTTCAGTCTGGGGCCAACGTCCTGACTTTC.

J is TRBJ1-6 and V is TRBV6-1; no clear D gene. CDR1 and CDR2 (germline): MNHNS, SASEGT. The CDR3 loop spans 15 amino acids. V was clipped by 7 bases and J by 0 bases, with 10 bases between them. CDR3 sequence: CASTPGSSYNSPLHF. DNA of the CDR3: TGTGCCAGCACCCCAGGAAGCTCCTATAATTCACCCCTCCACTTT.

This clone has a single count. V gene TRBV21-1 combines with J gene TRBJ2-1; the table calls TRBD1, which could not be checked here. TRBV21-1 has pseudogene status. This CDR3 is 14 amino acids long. The CDR3 bases are TGTGCCAGCAGCAGCCTCAGGGGATGCAATGAGCAGTTCTTC. This translates into CASSSLRGCNEQFF.